This T cell receptor beta chain is from a study of shared clonotypes between healthy human individuals (TCRdb year 2020). Describing the broader study: The cohort comprised two women and a few men aged 18 to 49 years. To estimate repertoire size and how much clonotype sharing occurs between individuals, the study deeply sequenced the blood TCR repertoires of about five healthy adults. For each donor, CD4 naive and CD4 memory were each given three plates, CD8 naive was given two plates, and CD8 memory was given one plate. Per donor, leukapheresis produced somewhere between about 0.94 and 9.5 billion PBMCs. To increase sequencing depth and limit assay-specific biases, different laboratories used diverse techniques to prepare libraries and sequence TCR repertoires.

This clone was found once. Its binding antigen is unknown. Qualities for individual bases were not recorded, and no much larger clone is one base off. The donors were healthy, HIV-negative adults with no recently reported acute infections or vaccinations. Only Caucasian adults living in Nashville, Tennessee, USA were represented among the donors. Magnetic negative selection was used to enrich CD4+ T cells, after which naive cells were positively selected on CD45RA and the negative fraction became the memory subset. After blood collection by leukapheresis, PBMCs were isolated using Ficoll-Histopaque density gradient centrifugation and then cryopreserved in the vapor phase of liquid nitrogen. Analytical flow cytometry was used to check the purity and quantity of each magnetically sorted T cell population. From each sorted fraction, genomic DNA was isolated and quantified by UV absorbance on a Nanodrop 2000c.

Overall results and qualifications from the work: Incomplete sequencing was indicated by rarefaction of sorted-subset datasets, despite the large sequencing depth. Naive subsets generally had larger estimated clonotype richness than memory subsets. Pairwise subsampling led to the expectation that sequencing depth would affect the degree of clonotype sharing among donors. Because the study included only a small number of donors, the genetic and exposure-history diversity represented was limited. Sampling was restricted to blood, and TCR repertoires in tissue are likely to differ from TCR repertoires in blood. Across four donors, approximately 5% of naive CD4, around 3.5% of naive CD8, under 2.5% of memory CD4, and approximately 0.4% of memory CD8 clonotypes were shared. Compared with non-shared clonotypes, the clonotypes found in all four sorted-subset donors had higher generation probabilities.

Using the deep immunoSEQ assay, TCR CDR3 regions were amplified from genomic DNA by multiplex PCR. For each cell subset, the extracted genomic DNA was distributed evenly across all wells of several immunoSEQ 96-well plates, and each plate served as one replicate. For sorted subsets, roughly 200 ng of genomic DNA, equivalent to 25,000 to 30,000 T cell genomes, went into each replicate PCR. Purified libraries were quantified with a Qubit 3.0 fluorometer, sized on a Bioanalyzer 2100, and re-quantified with the KAPA Library Quantification kit. Every immunoSEQ 96-well plate was sequenced on a dedicated single-read 150-cycle Illumina NextSeq 550 flow cell. The study's processing was this. Because the immunoSEQ output included only junctional sequences and no quality scores, the filtering could not be the same as the filtering used for full-length reads. To assign V/J genes and CDR3, sequences were annotated against IMGT germline references using PyIR, a Python wrapper for IgBLAST v1.9. Reads were filtered out if the reads had weak V/J assignments (E-value above 1e-6), no CDR3, stop codons, out-of-frame junctions, or ambiguous translated residues. V3J clonotypes were defined as sequences sharing the same inferred V gene, J gene, and CDR3 amino acid sequence. The percentage overlap between two repertoires was calculated by dividing the number of shared unique clonotypes by the size of the smaller repertoire. RTK rarefaction, the Chao1 estimator, and Recon v2.1 estimates of unobserved clonotypes were used to assess repertoire richness. Generation probabilities were computed with OLGA for all TCRbeta clonotypes obtained by the gDNA method from a handful of donors. This is the immuneACCESS table as TCRdb keeps it, with only in-frame sequences that have V and J called. A part of the clones is gone; compared with another copy, unresolved V genes explain less than half, and the rest is unexplained. D and trimming come from the DNA, and the V and J calls and clone size come from that table. The sample yields some 2.3 million clones; more than 85% were counted once. The ten most abundant clones make up roughly 0.36% of the sample.

The sequence was collected from a man aged 18 to 30 in good health. Some clones in this sample may be carry-over from other donors' samples. The sample taken for sequencing was naive CD4+ T cells from PBMCs. Read against the paper, the sample's cell subset or site label means: CD45RA+ positively selected.

The CDR3 corresponds to CAWSVAGVGMGTEAFF. The DNA sequence is TGTGCCTGGAGTGTTGCGGGGGTGGGCATGGGGACTGAAGCTTTCTTT. The chain was built from TRBV30 and TRBJ1-1, and the D gene may be TRBD1, 5 bases matching. The CDR3 holds 16 amino acids from the cysteine to the phenylalanine. The CDR3 DNA has 48 bases and is translated from base 1. The germline V gene encodes CDR1 GTSNPN and CDR2 SVGIG (reference sequence). V loses 0 bases of germline sequence and J loses 5 bases, and the interval between the two ends is 19 bases.